This TCR beta chain comes out of a study of shared clonotypes between healthy human individuals. Each sample came from a Caucasian adult donor living in Nashville, Tennessee. Deep was the level used in running the assay. The method was immunoSEQ multiplex PCR; TCRdb's version includes in-frame clones alone and lacks a portion of them. The table includes hundreds of thousands of clones, approximately 97% detected once. Specimen: naive CD4+ T cells sorted from blood. Subset defined: CD45RA+ positively selected. This clonotype originated in a woman aged 30 to 39 in good health.

The CDR3 reads CSVEDHRDEQYF. The CDR3 coding sequence is TGCAGCGTTGAAGATCACAGGGACGAGCAGTACTTC. This chain connects TRBV29-1 to TRBJ2-7, with TRBD1 as a possible D gene (6 bases). V lost 0 bases and J lost 5, with 8 bases in between. Germline V gene data show CDR1 as SQVTM and CDR2 as ANQGSEA. The CDR3 sequence is 12 residues long.